These 24 T cell receptor beta chains share one sample of origin, sequenced in a study of breast tumors, draining lymph nodes, adjacent tissues. TCRdb fed the multiplex PCR reads into MiXCR, producing one record per CDR3 protein. In the table there are more than 50,000 distinct CDR3 sequences, 35% to 50% of which are singletons. Material for sequencing was breast tumor tissue. The receptors come from a female donor with breast cancer. Some clones in this sample may be carry-over from other donors' samples.

The V gene is TRBV10-3, the J gene TRBJ2-5; perhaps D is TRBD1 or TRBD2 (6 bases each). The CDR3 spans 14 residues. Trimming took off 6 bases at V and 9 bases at J, with 20 bases between the two ends. Germline V gives CDR1 ENHRY, CDR2 SYGVKD. The CDR3 DNA reads as TGTGCCATCAGCGATGACAGCTACAGGGAGGCCCAGTACTTC. Its translation: CAISDDSYREAQYF.

This clonotype was picked up many times. A much more abundant neighbour one base away suggests this may be a read error. V gene TRBV11-1 combines with J gene TRBJ2-5; D possibly uses TRBD1 or TRBD2 (5 bases each). The length of the CDR3 is 15 residues. The V end was cut by 0 bases, the J end by 5 bases, with 13 bases between. In germline, CDR1 is SGHAT, CDR2 FQDESV (reference sequence). The CDR3 nucleotides are TGTGCCAGCAGCTTAGCGACGGGACCGGAGGAGACCCAGTACTTC. Amino acid sequence: CASSLATGPEETQYF.

This clonotype showed up just a few times. The CDR3 loop reads CASSVDGNTEAFF. In DNA, the CDR3 is TGCGCCAGCAGCGTGGACGGGAACACTGAAGCTTTCTTT. The chain links TRBV5-1 to TRBJ1-1; D remains unclear. V was cut by 4 bases and J by 1 base, with 8 bases left in between. Germline V gene lookup returns CDR1 SGHRS and CDR2 YFSETQ. This CDR3 spans 13 amino acids.

V gene TRBV20-1 combines with J gene TRBJ2-5; a weak D match, TRBD2 (7 bases). Between the trimmed V and J ends, which lost 5 bases and 0 bases, there was a span of 16 bases. Germline CDR1 reads DFQATT; CDR2 reads SNEGSKA (reference sequence). The CDR3 contains 15 residues. CDR3 in amino acids: CSAPARGDNQETQYF. The DNA for the CDR3 is TGCAGTGCTCCCGCACGGGGGGACAACCAAGAGACCCAGTACTTC.

This clonotype was picked up a small number of times. One end of the junction is discordant with germline, which a read error may explain. The V and J genes are TRBV5-1 and TRBJ2-6; 11 positions match TRBD1. The CDR3 spans 15 residues. CDR1 and CDR2 from the germline V gene are SGHRS and YFSETQ. The CDR3 protein is CASSRGQGGMNTEAF. The CDR3 nucleotides read TGCGCCAGCAGTAGGGGACAGGGGGGCATGAACACTGAAGCTTTC.

As DNA, the CDR3 is TGTGCCAGCAGTTACCTAGCGGGAGATTCACCCCTCCACTTT. It codes for CASSYLAGDSPLHF. The chain couples TRBV6-5 to TRBJ1-6, with no clear D. From germline, CDR1 is MNHEY and CDR2 SVGAGI. CDR3 length: 14 residues. Trimming cost V 2 bases and J 8 bases, with 10 bases left between them.

This clonotype occurred many times. V and J are TRBV20-1 and TRBJ1-3, with unresolved D. Trimming took 5 bases from V and 4 from J, leaving 9 bases between them. This CDR3 has 12 residues. CDR1 is DFQATT, CDR2 SNEGSKA, per germline (reference sequence). The CDR3 coding sequence is TGCAGTGCTGCCCCGTCGGGAAACACCATATATTTT. It translates to CSAAPSGNTIYF.

A word on this clonotype: Germline and junction disagree at one end, which may indicate a read error. The chain employs TRBV11-1 and TRBJ2-6; a possible D gene is TRBD2 (5 bases). Germline CDR1 SGHAT, CDR2 FQDESV (reference sequence). This CDR3 region has 13 residues. This CDR3 reads CASSLGSGNTEAF. The DNA for the CDR3 is TGTGCCAGCAGCTTAGGATCGGGAAACACTGAAGCTTTC.

This clonotype was detected many times. The chain joins TRBV5-6 to TRBJ1-2, with TRBD1 as a possible D gene (5 bases). Germline values: CDR1 SGHDT, CDR2 YYEEEE. This CDR3 has 16 amino acids. Trimming removed 0 bases at V and 11 bases at J, with 23 bases between. CDR3 in DNA: TGTGCCAGCAGCTTGGGATCCGGGACGGCGGGATCAGCGTACACCTTC. It specifies CASSLGSGTAGSAYTF.

The table lists this clonotype with many counts. The chain joins TRBV5-1 to TRBJ2-3; perhaps TRBD2 as D (5 bases). V lost 1 base, J lost 6 bases, and 15 bases lay in between. This CDR3 is 15 amino acids long. CDR1 SGHRS and CDR2 YFSETQ come from the germline V gene. Here the CDR3 DNA reads TGCGCCAGCAGCTTGACCGGGTCCTGGAGGGATACGCAGTATTTT. It specifies CASSLTGSWRDTQYF.

With respect to this clonotype: Given a much more abundant clone one base away, this may be a read error. V is TRBV6-2 or TRBV6-3 and J is TRBJ2-3; TRBD1 agrees at 9 bases. CDR1 is MNHEY and CDR2 is SVGEGT in the germline V gene. Losses at the gene ends were 6 bases for V and 3 bases for J; bases not matched to a gene: 7. The CDR3 covers 15 residues. The CDR3 nucleotides read TGTGCCAGCAGACTATCGGGACAGGGAACAGATACGCAGTATTTT. This gives the protein CASRLSGQGTDTQYF.

This clonotype was observed many times. This chain connects TRBV11-2 to TRBJ2-7; 8 bases are shared with TRBD2. This CDR3 comprises 18 residues. Losses at the gene ends were 3 bases for V and 2 bases for J; bases not matched to a gene: 15. Germline V gives CDR1 SGHAT, CDR2 FQNNGV. CDR3 region: CASSFPETISGNPYEQYF. The CDR3 DNA is TGTGCCAGCAGCTTCCCAGAGACTATTAGCGGGAACCCCTACGAGCAGTACTTC.

The chain links TRBV9 to TRBJ1-5; perhaps TRBD1 as D (6 bases). The CDR3 totals 16 residues. Per germline, CDR1 SGDLS and CDR2 YYNGEE. V lost 3 bases and J lost 14, with 27 bases in between. The CDR3 here is CASSADRLGLSAHEHF. The DNA of the CDR3 is TGTGCCAGCAGCGCAGACAGGCTAGGACTCTCAGCCCACGAGCATTTT.

The V and J genes are TRBV20-1 and TRBJ2-5, with a tentative D call TRBD2 (6 bases). The CDR3 sequence is 12 residues long. The V and J ends lost 5 bases and 0 bases respectively, with 7 bases between them. CDR1 is DFQATT, CDR2 SNEGSKA, per germline (reference sequence). This chain's CDR3 is CSAGTYQETQYF. The CDR3, as DNA: TGCAGTGCTGGGACTTACCAAGAGACCCAGTACTTC.

The V call is TRBV27, the J call TRBJ1-1, with unresolved D. The germline V gene encodes CDR1 MNHEY and CDR2 SMNVEV (reference sequence). The CDR3 sequence is 14 residues long. Trimming removed 5 bases from V and 4 bases from J, with 14 bases in between. CDR3 coding DNA: TGTGCCAGCAGTACCTATGGGCAGATCACTGAAGCTTTCTTT. Protein: CASSTYGQITEAFF.

This clonotype was counted ten times or more. The CDR3 here is CASSIVASGVPREQYF. CDR3 DNA sequence: TGTGCCAGTAGTATAGTGGCTAGCGGTGTCCCACGGGAGCAGTACTTC. The gene calls are TRBV19 and TRBJ2-7; 7 positions match TRBD2. This CDR3 region has 16 residues. V gave up 1 base and J gave up 7 bases; unmatched junction bases: 13. Germline V gene lookup returns CDR1 LNHDA and CDR2 SQIVND (reference sequence).

To note about this clonotype: One end of the junction is discordant with germline, which a read error may explain. The chain employs TRBV9 and TRBJ2-3; TRBD1 aligns across 9 bases. The CDR3 is made up of 17 amino acids. Germline V gene sequence: CDR1 SGDLS, CDR2 YYNGEE. The CDR3 DNA sequence: TGTGCCAGCAGCGTAGCCCCGACAGGGGGAGGTGCAGATATGCAGTATTTT. Translated: CASSVAPTGGGADMQYF.

Of note for this clonotype: This sequence may be a read error, since a much larger clone differs from it by one base. Here the CDR3 omits its conserved ending phenylalanine or tryptophan, so a read error is the likely source. V is TRBV5-7 and J is TRBJ1-5, with D tentatively TRBD1 (5 bases). TRBV5-7 is recorded as an ORF, its role being uncertain. Trimming stripped 7 bases from V and 2 bases from J, with 13 bases between. The CDR3 length is 14 residues. CDR3 bases: TGTGCCAGCGGGCCAGGGAATGGCAATCAGCCCCAGCATTCT. Encoded protein: CASGPGNGNQPQHS.

This clonotype has just one count. V gene TRBV24-1 combines with J gene TRBJ2-2; 8 bases match TRBD1. V shed 2 bases and J 5 bases; nucleotides not matched to a gene: 3. The germline CDR1 and CDR2 sequences are KGHDR and SFDVKD. The CDR3 is 15 amino acids. The CDR3 region has the DNA TGTGCCACCAGTGATTCTGGACAGGGAACCGGGGAGCTGTTTTTT. Its protein product is CATSDSGQGTGELFF.

This clonotype was seen ten or more times. The chain has TRBV4-3 and TRBJ2-3; D remains ambiguous. The CDR3 has 16 residues. The V gene lost 1 base and the J gene lost 0 bases, with 11 bases spanning the gap. The germline V gene encodes CDR1 LGHNA and CDR2 YSLEER. CDR3 bases: TGCGCCAGCAGCCAAGGACCCAGCTCTAGCACAGATACGCAGTATTTT. Residues: CASSQGPSSSTDTQYF.

About this clonotype itself: A read error may produce the germline difference seen at one junction end. J is TRBJ1-6 and V is TRBV9; 7 bases map to TRBD1. CDR1 is SGDLS, CDR2 YYNGEE, per germline. This CDR3 region has 15 residues. CDR3 region: CASSLAGTDNSPPHF. CDR3 DNA: TGTGCCAGCAGCTTGGCAGGGACAGATAATTCACCCCCCCACTTT.

This clonotype was observed at least ten times. V gene TRBV5-1 combines with J gene TRBJ2-7; 16 nucleotides agree with TRBD2. V shed 4 bases, J shed 2 bases, and the junction held 3 bases outside the gene matches. The germline V gene has CDR1 SGHRS and CDR2 YFSETQ. The CDR3 runs to 16 residues. The CDR3 DNA reads as TGCGCCAGCAGCCCGGGGACTAGCGGGAGGGCCTACGAGCAGTACTTC. It translates to CASSPGTSGRAYEQYF.

The CDR3 nucleotides are TGCAGTGCCAGGGCAGGACAGGGGTACAACGAGCAGTACTTC. It yields the protein CSARAGQGYNEQYF. The chain recombines TRBV20-1 with TRBJ2-7; 9 bases fit TRBD1. V shed 6 bases and J 5 bases; nucleotides not matched to a gene: 11. Germline lookup yields CDR1 DFQATT and CDR2 SNEGSKA (reference sequence). The CDR3 extends over 14 amino acids.

This clonotype has ten or more counts. The V gene is TRBV20-1, the J gene TRBJ2-5; D not certain. V shed 2 bases and J shed 0 bases, with 4 bases lying between them. Per the germline V gene, CDR1 is DFQATT and CDR2 is SNEGSKA (reference sequence). This CDR3 has 12 amino acids. The CDR3 DNA is TGCAGTGCTAGACTGTACCAAGAGACCCAGTACTTC. The encoded protein is CSARLYQETQYF.